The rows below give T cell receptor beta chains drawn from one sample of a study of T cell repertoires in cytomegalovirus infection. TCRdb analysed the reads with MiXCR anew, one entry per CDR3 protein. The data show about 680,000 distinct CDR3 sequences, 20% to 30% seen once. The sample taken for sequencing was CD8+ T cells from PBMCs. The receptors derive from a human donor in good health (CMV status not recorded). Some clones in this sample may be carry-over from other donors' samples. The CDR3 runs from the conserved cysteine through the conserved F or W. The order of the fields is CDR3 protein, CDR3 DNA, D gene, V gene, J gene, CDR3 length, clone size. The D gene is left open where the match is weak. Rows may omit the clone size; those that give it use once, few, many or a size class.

CDR3 protein: CASISDYTDTQYF
CDR3 DNA: TGTGCCAGCATATCGGACTACACCGATACGCAGTATTTT
D gene: .
V gene: TRBV2
J gene: TRBJ2-3
CDR3 length: 13
clone size: .

CDR3 protein: CASSLIGDSTYNEQFF
CDR3 DNA: TGTGCCAGCAGCTTAATTGGGGATAGCACCTACAATGAGCAGTTCTTC
D gene: .
V gene: TRBV7-3
J gene: TRBJ2-1
CDR3 length: 16
clone size: .

CDR3 protein: CASSQPDSLNYGYTF
CDR3 DNA: TGTGCCAGCAGTCAACCGGACAGCTTAAACTATGGCTACACCTTC
D gene: .
V gene: TRBV28
J gene: TRBJ1-2
CDR3 length: 15
clone size: many

CDR3 protein: CASSPSTASTDTQYF
CDR3 DNA: TGTGCCAGCAGTCCTTCGACAGCTAGCACAGATACGCAGTATTTT
D gene: .
V gene: TRBV6-5
J gene: TRBJ2-3
CDR3 length: 15
clone size: few

CDR3 protein: CATSPDRALGNTIYF
CDR3 DNA: TGTGCCACCAGCCCGGACAGGGCGTTGGGAAACACCATATATTTT
D gene: TRBD1
V gene: TRBV15
J gene: TRBJ1-3
CDR3 length: 15
clone size: once

CDR3 protein: CSARAPGTPPYNEQFF
CDR3 DNA: TGCAGTGCTAGAGCTCCTGGGACTCCCCCCTACAATGAGCAGTTCTTC
D gene: .
V gene: TRBV20-1
J gene: TRBJ2-1
CDR3 length: 16
clone size: few

CDR3 protein: CASSLTIGETQYF
CDR3 DNA: TGTGCCAGCAGTTTGACTATTGGAGAGACCCAGTACTTC
D gene: .
V gene: TRBV6-5
J gene: TRBJ2-5
CDR3 length: 13
clone size: .

CDR3 protein: CASTDKSGNTIYF
CDR3 DNA: TGCGCCAGCACCGACAAGTCCGGAAACACCATATATTTT
D gene: .
V gene: TRBV5-1
J gene: TRBJ1-3
CDR3 length: 13
clone size: few

CDR3 protein: CATSTDRGGNQPQHF
CDR3 DNA: TGTGCCACCAGCACAGATAGAGGCGGCAATCAGCCCCAGCATTTT
D gene: .
V gene: TRBV15
J gene: TRBJ1-5
CDR3 length: 15
clone size: .

CDR3 protein: CSVEDTSSYEQYF
CDR3 DNA: TGCAGCGTTGAAGACACGAGCTCCTACGAGCAGTACTTC
D gene: .
V gene: TRBV29-1
J gene: TRBJ2-7
CDR3 length: 13
clone size: .